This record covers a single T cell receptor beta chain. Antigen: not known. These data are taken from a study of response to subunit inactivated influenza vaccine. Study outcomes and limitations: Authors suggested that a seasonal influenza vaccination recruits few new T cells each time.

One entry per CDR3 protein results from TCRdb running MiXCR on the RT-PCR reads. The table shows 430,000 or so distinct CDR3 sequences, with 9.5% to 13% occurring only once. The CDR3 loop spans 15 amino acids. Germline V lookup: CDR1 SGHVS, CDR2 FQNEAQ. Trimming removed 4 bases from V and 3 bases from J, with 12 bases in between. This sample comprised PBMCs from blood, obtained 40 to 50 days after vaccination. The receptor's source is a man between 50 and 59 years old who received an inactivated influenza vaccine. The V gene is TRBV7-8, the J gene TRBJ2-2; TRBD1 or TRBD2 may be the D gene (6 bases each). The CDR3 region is CASSSRRGDTGELFF. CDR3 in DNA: TGTGCCAGCAGCTCCCGTAGGGGGGACACCGGGGAGCTGTTTTTT.